This T cell receptor (beta chain) was recorded in a study of OX40 agonist ivuxolimab in advanced cancers. Overall study context: A history of anti-PD-1, anti-PD-L1 or anti-CTLA-4 therapy was acceptable, and around 36% had some. Overall study findings and caveats: The 0.1-3.0 mg/kg partial responders had among the lowest clonal expansion.

To note about this clone: Its antigen remains unknown.

The germline gives CDR1 MNHEY, CDR2 SMNVEV (reference sequence). Trimming cost V 4 bases and J 12 bases, with 15 bases left between them. The CDR3 contains 13 residues. Profiling relied on immunoSEQ multiplex PCR, and the TCRdb table lists in-frame clones only, not all of them. This table holds 55,000 to 70,000 clones, 85% found once. The source is an adult with an advanced solid tumor such as melanoma, head and neck, liver or kidney cancer. Sequencing used CD4+ or CD8+ T cells sorted from blood, obtained in a trial of the OX40 agonist ivuxolimab. J is TRBJ1-4 and V is TRBV27; D not certain. In nucleotides, the CDR3 is TGTGCCAGCAGTTCCGACCCCAGGCAGGAACTGTTTTTT. It is translated as CASSSDPRQELFF.